What follows describes a single TCR beta chain. Its antigen is not known. The data were taken from a study of long-term antiretroviral therapy in people with HIV. CDR3 length: 15 amino acids. The V gene's germline CDR1 is SGHVS and CDR2 FQNEAQ. The V end lost 3 bases, the J end lost 4 bases, and 15 bases lay between the germline ends. All donors provided no fewer than one pre-ART and no fewer than two post-ART PBMC samples. The study's findings and limits: Upon ART, diversity increased but remained lower than transplant donor controls. Against controls, HIV repertoires showed narrower ranges of CDR3 length.

Run at survey level, the immunoSEQ assay was version v3.0. Sequencing was intended to reach about 35,000-50,000 T-cell genomes per sample. Here immunoSEQ multiplex PCR was the method, and the copy in TCRdb shows in-frame clones only, minus some. The sample carries approximately 21,000 clones, about four fifths recorded once. The V and J genes are TRBV7-8 and TRBJ2-5; D is perhaps TRBD2 (5 bases). The sample in question was unsorted PBMCs, obtained at the start of antiretroviral therapy. The source is a man in his fifties with HIV. CDR3 sequence (DNA): TGTGCCAGCAGCTTGCGGCGCATAGGGAGAGAGACCCAGTACTTC. Its protein product is CASSLRRIGRETQYF.